The 19 T cell receptor beta chains below were found in one sample sequenced in a study of somatic mutations in cytotoxic T cells in rheumatoid arthritis. Using immunoSEQ multiplex PCR, the repertoire was profiled, and TCRdb retains in-frame clones only, with some absent. The sample yields some 27,000 clones, just under 75% seen once. Source material: CD8+ T cells sorted from blood. These receptors all come from a woman between 18 and 29 years old in good health.

The V and J genes are TRBV19 and TRBJ2-3; D gene unclear. The CDR3 contains 14 residues. The germline V gene encodes CDR1 LNHDA and CDR2 SQIVND (reference sequence). The V gene lost 5 bases and the J gene lost 4 bases, with 13 bases spanning the gap. The CDR3 spells CASSSRSEADTQYF. As DNA, the CDR3 is TGTGCCAGTAGTTCCCGAAGCGAGGCAGATACGCAGTATTTT. The full variable domain, its missing parts supplied by reference TRBV19 and TRBJ2-3, is DGGITQSPKYLFRKEGQNVTLSCEQNLNHDAMYWYRQDPGQGLRLIYYSQIVNDFQKGDIAEGYSVSREKKESFPLTVTSAQKNPTAFYLCASSSRSEADTQYFGPGTRLTVL.

This clone occurred once. V and J are TRBV4-1 and TRBJ1-2, with D possibly TRBD1 on 5 matching bases. The CDR3 covers 14 residues. Germline CDR1 is MGHRA and CDR2 is YSYEKL. Trimming left V 0 bases short and J 7 bases short, with 12 bases between. CDR3 protein: CASSQDYGAIGYTF. CDR3 nucleotides: TGCGCCAGCAGCCAAGATTACGGGGCAATTGGCTACACCTTC.

The DNA of the CDR3 is TGTGCCAGCAGGGGGGGACAGGGCAATCAGCCCCAGCATTTT. Amino acids: CASRGGQGNQPQHF. This sequence joins TRBV28 and TRBJ1-5; 8 bases line up with TRBD1. Germline V gives CDR1 MDHEN, CDR2 SYDVKM. V shed 6 bases and J 2 bases; nucleotides not matched to a gene: 3. The CDR3 has 14 residues.

V usage is TRBV30 and J usage is TRBJ1-3; no firm D call. Trimming removed 2 bases at V and 8 bases at J, with 10 bases between. The germline CDR1 and CDR2 sequences are GTSNPN and SVGIG (reference sequence). This CDR3 region has 12 residues. Here the CDR3 reads CAWSRGPDTIYF. In DNA, the CDR3 is TGTGCCTGGAGTCGTGGCCCGGACACCATATATTTT.

This chain links TRBV2 with TRBJ2-1, with TRBD2 matching over 7 bases. V shed 7 bases and J 4 bases; nucleotides not matched to a gene: 13. This CDR3 has 16 residues. Germline V lookup: CDR1 SNHLY, CDR2 FYNNEI. The CDR3 bases are TGTGCCAGCACCCTTGAGGGAGGGCCCCATTACAATGAGCAGTTCTTC. Its protein is CASTLEGGPHYNEQFF.

The gene calls are TRBV7-2 and TRBJ2-7; 9 bases are a match to TRBD2. Germline CDR1 reads SGHTA; CDR2 reads FQGNSA. This CDR3 contains 16 residues. V was clipped by 3 bases and J by 6 bases; unmatched bases: 12. The chain's CDR3 is CASSFRWTGTSTEQYF. The CDR3 region has the DNA TGTGCCAGCAGCTTTAGGTGGACCGGGACTAGCACCGAGCAGTACTTC.

This clone was detected a few times. This chain joins TRBV9 and TRBJ1-5, with no clear D. Germline V gives CDR1 SGDLS, CDR2 YYNGEE. CDR3 length: 15 residues. The V and J ends lost 2 bases and 0 bases respectively, with 9 bases between them. The CDR3: CASSVYGHSNQPQHF. CDR3 nucleotides: TGTGCCAGCAGCGTCTATGGTCATAGCAATCAGCCCCAGCATTTT.

The sample holds a few counts of this clone. The chain uses TRBV15 and TRBJ1-5; D is undetermined. Germline V gene sequence: CDR1 LNHNV, CDR2 YYDKDF (reference sequence). The CDR3 runs to 15 residues. V shed 0 bases and J shed 3 bases, with 9 bases lying between them. In nucleotides, the CDR3 is TGTGCCACCAGCAGAGATCGTCAGCTCAATCAGCCCCAGCATTTT. It encodes CATSRDRQLNQPQHF.

This chain joins TRBV9 and TRBJ2-1; D not resolved. The germline V gene has CDR1 SGDLS and CDR2 YYNGEE. The CDR3 length is 13 residues. Between the trimmed V and J ends, which lost 1 base and 5 bases, there was a span of 7 bases. The CDR3 nucleotides read TGTGCCAGCAGCGTAAGGCCCAACAATGAGCAGTTCTTC. Translated: CASSVRPNNEQFF.

CDR3 in DNA: TGTGCCAGCAGCCGCAGCGGGATCGGCAGTGAGCAGTTCTTC. As protein: CASSRSGIGSEQFF. The rearrangement joins TRBV7-9 to TRBJ2-1; 7 bases line up with TRBD2. The CDR3 is made up of 14 amino acids. Germline CDR1 is SEHNR and CDR2 is FQNEAQ (reference sequence). Trimming cost V 5 bases and J 9 bases; bases outside gene matches: 10.

The chain joins TRBV15 to TRBJ1-4; 8 bases match TRBD1. There are 15 residues in the CDR3. Germline trimming cut 4 bases from V and 2 bases from J; bases unmatched to any gene: 3. Looked up from germline, CDR1 is LNHNV and CDR2 is YYDKDF (reference sequence). The DNA of the CDR3 is TGTGCCACCAGCAAGGACAGGGCTACTAATGAAAAACTGTTTTTT. This sequence encodes CATSKDRATNEKLFF.

This chain connects TRBV6-5 to TRBJ2-5, with D unresolved. The germline V gene has CDR1 MNHEY and CDR2 SVGAGI. This CDR3 has 12 amino acids. The V gene lost 6 bases and the J gene lost 5 bases, with 10 bases spanning the gap. The CDR3 nucleotides are TGTGCCAGCAGCCTTAATGGGGAGACCCAGTACTTC. It is translated as CASSLNGETQYF.

This chain links TRBV7-2 with TRBJ2-3; a weak D match, TRBD2 (6 bases). Germline CDR1 reads SGHTA; CDR2 reads FQGNSA. This CDR3 has 14 residues. V lost 5 bases and J lost 6, with 15 bases in between. DNA of the CDR3: TGTGCCAGCAGCGCCCCGATAGGGAGGGATACGCAGTATTTT. Translating gives CASSAPIGRDTQYF. Based on the CDR3 plus reference TRBV7-2 and TRBJ2-3, the full variable domain is GAGVSQSPSNKVTEKGKDVELRCDPISGHTALYWYRQSLGQGLEFLIYFQGNSAPDKSGLPSDRFSAERTGGSVSTLTIQRTQQEDSAVYLCASSAPIGRDTQYFGPGTRLTVL.

This chain links TRBV27 with TRBJ2-7, with TRBD2 as a possible D gene (5 bases). The CDR3 runs to 14 residues. V gave up 3 bases and J gave up 7 bases, with 16 bases separating them. Germline CDR1 is MNHEY and CDR2 is SMNVEV (reference sequence). The CDR3: CASSLGGPSLEQYF. DNA for the CDR3: TGTGCCAGCAGTTTGGGCGGGCCCTCGTTGGAGCAGTACTTC.

The chain has TRBV11-2 and TRBJ2-7, with 7 nucleotides matching TRBD2. The CDR3 is made up of 19 amino acids. Germline values: CDR1 SGHAT, CDR2 FQNNGV. Trimming removed 0 bases from V and 2 bases from J; junction bases left unmatched: 16. The CDR3 is CASSLDPHRLSGAAYEQYF. As DNA, the CDR3 is TGTGCCAGCAGCTTAGATCCCCACCGATTAAGCGGGGCAGCCTACGAGCAGTACTTC.

This clone appeared once. The chain uses TRBV28 and TRBJ1-6; 9 bases fit TRBD1. Germline CDR1 is MDHEN and CDR2 is SYDVKM. V shed 6 bases, J shed 9 bases, and the junction held 18 bases outside the gene matches. This CDR3 region has 18 residues. CDR3 in amino acids: CASSLTFWEDRGGSPLHF. The CDR3 DNA reads TGTGCCAGCAGCTTGACTTTTTGGGAGGACAGGGGCGGTTCACCCCTCCACTTT.

Only one count was recorded for this clone. The chain has TRBV10-3 and TRBJ2-7; D is perhaps TRBD2 (5 bases). The germline V gene encodes CDR1 ENHRY and CDR2 SYGVKD. CDR3 size: 13 residues. V dropped 3 bases and J dropped 2 bases, with 8 bases sitting between them. CDR3 loop: CAISEVGAYEQYF. CDR3 sequence (DNA): TGTGCCATCAGTGAAGTCGGGGCCTACGAGCAGTACTTC.

In its sample, this clone was seen once. This chain connects TRBV16 to TRBJ2-7; the D gene is possibly TRBD1 (6 bases). This CDR3 is built from 14 residues. Germline V gives CDR1 KGHSY, CDR2 FQNENV. V lost 3 bases and J lost 3, with 12 bases in between. CDR3 loop: CASSHADRNYEQYF. The CDR3 nucleotides read TGTGCCAGCAGCCATGCAGACAGGAACTACGAGCAGTACTTC.

V gene TRBV11-2 combines with J gene TRBJ1-1; D call uncertain. Germline V gives CDR1 SGHAT, CDR2 FQNNGV. This CDR3 has 14 residues. The V and J ends lost 4 bases and 1 base respectively, with 10 bases between them. CDR3 bases: TGTGCCAGCAGCTCCAGGACGGGGAACACTGAAGCTTTCTTT. Amino acid sequence: CASSSRTGNTEAFF.